This record concerns one T cell receptor beta chain sequence. Its cognate antigen is unknown. Cultured CD4+ T cell DNA underwent sequencing with the Oncomine TCR Beta short-read assay. One entry per CDR3 protein results from TCRdb running MiXCR on the PCR reads. The repertoire has some 18,000 distinct CDR3 sequences, around 52% of them found once; the top ten carry more than 15%. The treatment is: roughly nine-day PBMC culture with coronavirus spike peptide pools or control peptides (ViraFEST assay). Germline V CDR1 and CDR2: LNHNV, YYDKDF (reference sequence). The CDR3 length is 17 residues. Trimming cost V 1 base and J 3 bases; bases outside gene matches: 5. The data were taken from a study of vaccination and CD4 T cells after COVID-19. Study context: Cellular stimulation was performed using overlapping spike peptides derived from SARS-CoV-2, HCoV-NL63, HCoV-OC43 and HCoV-229E.

Study conclusions and caveats: The authors studied relatively few convalescent patients and analyzed no early post-infection timepoints.

V usage is TRBV15 and J usage is TRBJ2-7, with 14 nucleotides matching TRBD2. The receptor was isolated from a human donor who had recovered from COVID-19. This specimen consisted of CD4+ T cells from blood, cultured in vitro, obtained before SARS-CoV-2 vaccination. CDR3 sequence reads: CATSRGLAGGVLYEQYF. The CDR3 DNA reads as TGTGCCACCAGCAGAGGACTAGCGGGGGGGGTTCTCTACGAGCAGTACTTC.